This TCR beta chain was recorded in a study of T cell responses to AZD1222 COVID-19 vaccine listed by TCRdb under 2021. A note on the overall study: TCR sequencing was performed for more than 230 trial participants, of whom about 200 were given two doses of AZD1222 and some 26 were given two doses of MenACWY control vaccine. Trial participants were enrolled by age into subgroups of 18-55, 56-69 and 70-plus years, and around 150, 28 and 57 TCR-sequenced participants, respectively, were included in these subgroups. Findings and caveats that apply to the study as a whole: Spike-specific TCR breadth and depth rose significantly after two AZD1222 doses compared with day 0 and with MenACWY recipients. Participants were mostly white British, with more females than males. The authors suggested clonal diversity may have been underestimated. No day 14 peak-response samples were available, so repertoires were characterized only after the peak T cell response. The whole spike protein was spanned by vaccine-associated CD4 TCRs, and dominant responses were seen in regions 160-218 and 743-854. In the small 56-69-year group, the increase in depth fell short of significance, most likely because of low power. Conclusions about previously exposed vaccinees are limited, since just 5 to 7 AZD1222 recipients were seropositive for SARS-CoV-2 at baseline. Reportedly, close to half of the unique spike-specific TCRs recognized epitopes lying outside the regions that are mutated in the B.1.351 and B.1.1.7 variants.

With respect to this clone: Its binding antigen is unknown. No qualities accompany the bases; no much larger clone lies one base away.

The intended sense of this specimen's time point label: about 28 days (+/-7) after the second vaccine dose. AZD1222 recipients whose second dose came at about 4 weeks and those whose second dose came at about 12 weeks were combined into one group, since spike-specific TCR depth and breadth did not differ between the two schedules. The vaccinee samples were drawn from two UK trials, COV001 and COV002, one of which was a single-blind randomized controlled phase 2/3 trial testing AZD1222 (ChAdOx1 nCoV-19) in healthy adults. For TCRbeta chain sequencing, PBMC samples from trial participants were taken at day 0 and at day 28 after the second dose. The CDR3 regions of human TCRbeta chains were analyzed by immunosequencing. The published analysis was carried out like this. Repertoire TCRs were checked for matches against a reference library of SARS-CoV-2-specific TCRs that had been generated using the MIRA antigen-specificity platform. Breadth was defined as the fraction of unique TCRs that were SARS-CoV-2-associated. Depth was defined as the fraction of total T cells that were SARS-CoV-2-associated. Each spike-specific TCR was assigned to its reactive spike region and to a CD4 or CD8 class using the MIRA data. Log10-transformed breadth and depth values were compared by one-way ANOVA with Sidak's multiple comparisons tests. Not all clones reach the TCRdb copy of this immuneACCESS table, which keeps in-frame sequences only. Checked studies attribute under half of the gap to unresolved V genes and leave the rest unexplained. Clone size and the V and J calls come from that table; the DNA yielded D and trimming. This sample has about 70,000 clones in its table, and about 85% of those were observed once. Together, the top ten hold around 1.3% of the sample.

Trimming costs V 7 bases and J 7 bases, and their ends lie 20 bases apart. The CDR3 sequence holds 14 residues, the cysteine and phenylalanine included. Only the CDR3 DNA is retained, 42 bases long and in frame from the first base. The germline V gene provides CDR1 SQVTM and CDR2 ANQGSEA. Sequenced here: peripheral blood, sampled 28 days after the second AZD1222 dose. This receptor was obtained from an adult who received the AZD1222 COVID-19 vaccine. Here the chain combines TRBV29-1 and TRBJ1-5; TRBD1 could be the D gene, as 6 bases match. Here the CDR3 is given as CSALVGGFGQPQHF. The DNA is TGCAGCGCCCTTGTGGGGGGCTTCGGGCAGCCCCAGCATTTT.